This TCR beta chain was captured by sequencing in a study of blood T cells in healthy people across ages. A few counts support this clonotype. The antigen remains undetermined. Whole-study findings and limits: Long-lived donors exceeded aged donors in naive CD4+ cells and diversity. Roughly linear declines in TCR beta diversity per million T cells occurred with age.

PCR was performed a second time for roughly 7 to 12 cycles using a sample-barcoded 5' primer and a J-beta primer mix. MiXCR was run by TCRdb on the 5' RACE reads, yielding one entry per CDR3 protein. The sample records 1,500,000 or so distinct CDR3 sequences, roughly 43% being singletons. The sequence was collected from a woman aged 18 to 35 in good health. Sequences were obtained from blood.

The CDR3 is CSATGVEQFF. The CDR3 DNA sequence: TGCAGTGCGACAGGGGTTGAGCAGTTCTTC. This chain uses TRBV20-1 with TRBJ2-1, with 8 bases identical to TRBD1. This CDR3 is 10 amino acids long. Trimming cost V 6 bases and J 9 bases; bases outside gene matches: 1. Germline V lookup: CDR1 DFQATT, CDR2 SNEGSKA (reference sequence).